This T cell receptor beta chain was identified in a study of cytomegalovirus exposure and HLA in healthy donors. Germline CDR1 is SEHNR and CDR2 is FQNEAQ (reference sequence). Trimming took 5 bases from V and 2 from J, leaving 10 bases between them. The CDR3 length is 14 residues. PCR primers comprised 60 Vbeta and 13 Jbeta primers. TCRdb's table, derived via immunoSEQ multiplex PCR, lists solely in-frame clones and lacks some. This table has a few hundred thousand clones, 80% to 95% appearing once. This chain connects TRBV7-9 to TRBJ1-5; D gene unclear. The specimen sequenced was PBMCs. This TCR was recovered from a girl aged 2-9 years in good health and CMV-seronegative. This chain's CDR3 is CASSLTQGNQPQHF. In nucleotides, the CDR3 is TGTGCCAGCAGCCTCACCCAGGGCAATCAGCCCCAGCATTTT.